Below, 19 T cell receptor beta chains from the same sample are listed, as sequenced in a study of CD8 T cells in ankylosing spondylitis. TCRdb re-called the 5' RACE reads through MiXCR, storing one row per CDR3 protein. Of around 100,000 distinct CDR3 sequences listed, 24% are singletons. Sequencing was done on a sample of synovial fluid, either unsorted or a sorted T cell fraction (not recorded which). The source of these receptors is a male donor with ankylosing spondylitis.

The chain recombines TRBV27 with TRBJ1-5, with D uncertain. CDR1 is MNHEY and CDR2 is SMNVEV in the germline V gene (reference sequence). There are 13 residues in the CDR3. Between the trimmed V and J ends, which lost 5 bases and 3 bases, there was a span of 8 bases. CDR3 sequence: CASSIQYNQPQHF. Here the CDR3 DNA reads TGTGCCAGCAGTATCCAGTACAATCAGCCCCAGCATTTT.

The DNA of the CDR3 is TGTGCCAGCAGCACGGGAGCCGGTACGCAGTATTTT. Its translation: CASSTGAGTQYF. The chain combines TRBV7-2 with TRBJ2-3, with D tentatively TRBD2 (6 bases). The CDR3 has 12 amino acids. The V end was cut by 5 bases, the J end by 8 bases, with 11 bases between. In germline, CDR1 is SGHTA, CDR2 FQGNSA.

This sequence joins TRBV20-1 and TRBJ2-1, with D unresolved. The CDR3 length is 15 residues. Germline V gives CDR1 DFQATT, CDR2 SNEGSKA (reference sequence). V gave up 3 bases and J gave up 0 bases, with 12 bases separating them. The CDR3 loop is CSASQARSSYNEQFF. CDR3 nucleotide sequence: TGCAGTGCTAGTCAGGCTAGGAGCTCCTACAATGAGCAGTTCTTC.

This clonotype was seen a handful of times. This rearrangement joins TRBV3-1 to TRBJ2-1, with 10 bases aligning to TRBD2. The V gene end was trimmed by 3 bases and the J gene end by 6 bases; junction bases not matched to a gene: 14. The CDR3 covers 18 residues. CDR1 LGHDT and CDR2 YNNKEL come from the germline V gene (reference sequence). CDR3 in DNA: TGTGCCAGCAGCCACCTAGGGGCTAGCGGGAGTAGGATCAATGAGCAGTTCTTC. It specifies CASSHLGASGSRINEQFF.

The genes are TRBV21-1 and TRBJ2-1; the table calls TRBD1, which could not be checked here. TRBV21-1 is marked as a pseudogene. The CDR3 is 16 residues long. CDR3 amino acids: CASSTWTGKGYNEQFF. In DNA form, the CDR3 reads TGTGCCAGCAGCACCTGGACAGGGAAAGGTTACAATGAGCAGTTCTTC.

V gene TRBV5-1 combines with J gene TRBJ2-7, with 7 bases aligning to TRBD2. With 4 bases clipped from V and 2 bases from J, the junction kept 6 bases outside the gene matches. The CDR3 covers 14 residues. Germline loops: CDR1 SGHRS, CDR2 YFSETQ. The CDR3 here is CASSTGAGPYEQYV. CDR3 nucleotides: TGCGCCAGCAGCACAGGAGCGGGACCCTACGAGCAGTACGTC.

The rearrangement links TRBV5-6 to TRBJ2-7, with D perhaps assigned TRBD1 or TRBD2 (7 bases each). The germline V gene encodes CDR1 SGHDT and CDR2 YYEEEE. The CDR3 runs 14 residues. V was shortened by 2 bases and J by 9 bases, with 18 bases between the two germline ends. CDR3 amino acids: CASSLTRGGWWQYF. Here the CDR3 DNA reads TGTGCCAGCAGCTTAACCAGGGGGGGGTGGTGGCAGTACTTC. Using reference TRBV5-6 and TRBJ2-7 for the parts outside the CDR3, the full variable domain is DAGVTQSPTHLIKTRGQQVTLRCSPKSGHDTVSWYQQALGQGPQFIFQYYEEEERQRGNFPDRFSGHQFPNYSSELNVNALLLGDSALYLCASSLTRGGWWQYFGPGTRLTVT.

The chain links TRBV2 to TRBJ2-5; D uncertain. Germline V gene data show CDR1 as SNHLY and CDR2 as FYNNEI. Between the trimmed V and J ends, which lost 4 bases and 2 bases, there was a span of 5 bases. The CDR3 consists of 12 residues. This CDR3 reads CASSALQETQYF. The CDR3 nucleotides are TGTGCCAGCAGTGCACTACAAGAGACCCAGTACTTC.

The sample holds a few counts of this clonotype. The chain combines TRBV4-2 with TRBJ2-1; maybe TRBD1 (6 bases). Germline lookup yields CDR1 LGHNA and CDR2 YNFKEQ. V lost 3 bases to trimming and J lost 10 bases, with 13 bases between them. The CDR3 sequence is 13 residues long. The CDR3 DNA reads TGTGCCAGCAGCCAGCCGAAGGGGGAGGAGCAGTTCTTC. Translated, it gives CASSQPKGEEQFF.

The V gene is TRBV28, the J gene TRBJ2-6, with a weak D call TRBD2 (5 bases). Germline V gene lookup returns CDR1 MDHEN and CDR2 SYDVKM. V dropped 2 bases and J dropped 0 bases, with 5 bases sitting between them. The CDR3 sequence is 15 residues long. Written as DNA, the CDR3 is TGTGCCAGCAGTTTAGCGGGCTCTGGGGCCAACGTCCTGACTTTC. Protein sequence: CASSLAGSGANVLTF.

This clonotype showed up just a few times. This chain links TRBV5-6 with TRBJ1-1; the D gene is possibly TRBD1 (6 bases). The CDR3 contains 14 residues. V lost 7 bases and J 3 bases, leaving 16 bases between the germline ends. The germline gives CDR1 SGHDT, CDR2 YYEEEE. The CDR3 here is CASWGGGGYTEAFF. CDR3 nucleotide sequence: TGTGCCAGCTGGGGTGGAGGGGGGTACACTGAAGCTTTCTTT.

The V and J genes are TRBV9 and TRBJ1-6, with 10 positions matching TRBD1. The CDR3 is 14 residues long. V shed 4 bases, J shed 10 bases, and the junction held 5 bases outside the gene matches. The germline gives CDR1 SGDLS, CDR2 YYNGEE. The CDR3 sequence is CASSPTGGGSPLHF. The CDR3 DNA sequence: TGTGCCAGCAGCCCGACAGGGGGCGGGTCACCCCTCCACTTT.

This rearrangement joins TRBV11-2 to TRBJ2-1; tentative D call: TRBD2 (5 bases). Germline CDR1 reads SGHAT; CDR2 reads FQNNGV. CDR3 length: 15 residues. V gave up 5 bases and J gave up 8 bases, with 19 bases separating them. CDR3 DNA: TGTGCCAGCAGCATCCGGTCATCGAGGGTAGATGAGCAGTTCTTC. Protein product: CASSIRSSRVDEQFF.

This clonotype was seen many times. The chain has TRBV12-5 and TRBJ2-7, with 11 bases fitting TRBD2. Germline V gene data show CDR1 as LGHNT and CDR2 as FRNRAP. This CDR3 comprises 13 residues. DNA for the CDR3: TGTGCCAGCGGACTAGCGGGCTCCTACGAGCAGTACTTC. This codes for CASGLAGSYEQYF.

In this sample, this clonotype turned up a few times. The chain carries TRBV5-1 and TRBJ1-2; 9 nucleotides line up with TRBD1. Germline V lookup: CDR1 SGHRS, CDR2 YFSETQ. The CDR3 covers 14 residues. The V segment lost 4 bases and the J segment 3 bases; nucleotides outside the gene matches: 4. The CDR3 reads CASSGTGGDYGYTF. The CDR3 region has the DNA TGCGCCAGCAGCGGAACAGGGGGCGACTATGGCTACACCTTC. The variable domain in full, completed from reference TRBV5-1 and TRBJ1-2, reads KAGVTQTPRYLIKTRGQQVTLSCSPISGHRSVSWYQQTPGQGLQFLFEYFSETQRNKGNFPGRFSGRQFSNSRSEMNVSTLELGDSALYLCASSGTGGDYGYTFGSGTRLTVV.

This clonotype was recorded a few times. This chain uses TRBV14 with TRBJ1-2; D perhaps matches TRBD1 (5 bases). This CDR3 is built from 14 residues. Germline CDR1 is SGHDN and CDR2 is FVKESK. Trimming took off 4 bases at V and 4 bases at J, with 13 bases between the two ends. The CDR3 here is CASSRRGVTYGYTF. The CDR3 coding sequence is TGTGCCAGCAGCCGGAGAGGGGTGACCTATGGCTACACCTTC.

This clonotype was recorded at least ten times. The chain uses TRBV20-1 and TRBJ2-7; possibly TRBD1 for D (6 bases). The length of the CDR3 is 12 residues. CDR1 is DFQATT, CDR2 SNEGSKA, per germline (reference sequence). V was pared by 5 bases and J by 6 bases, with 14 bases between. The CDR3 sequence is CSAAPDRIEQYF. The DNA for the CDR3 is TGCAGTGCTGCCCCCGACAGGATCGAGCAGTACTTC.

The J gene is TRBJ1-3, the V gene TRBV10-3; 7 bases line up with TRBD1. V trimming: 6 bases; J trimming: 0 bases; junction bases outside the gene matches: 2. The CDR3 is 14 amino acids. Germline V gene data show CDR1 as ENHRY and CDR2 as SYGVKD. The CDR3: CAIRGQTSGNTIYF. The CDR3 coding sequence is TGTGCCATCAGGGGACAGACCTCTGGAAACACCATATATTTT.

This rearrangement joins TRBV6-5 to TRBJ2-7; unclear D gene. Germline lookup yields CDR1 MNHEY and CDR2 SVGAGI. The CDR3 runs to 11 residues. Trimming took off 5 bases at V and 6 bases at J, with 8 bases between the two ends. The CDR3 DNA sequence: TGTGCCAGCAGTCAAGGGTCCGAGCAGTACGTC. Its protein product is CASSQGSEQYV.